Each of the 25 T cell receptor beta chains below was sequenced from the same sample in a study of post-analysis software for immune sequencing data. For these TCRs, the target antigens are not known. Carried by the TCR beta cDNA libraries were unique molecular identifiers. One entry per CDR3 protein, called by TCRdb with MiXCR from the PCR reads. The profile shows almost 700,000 distinct CDR3 sequences, 59% of them singletons. Notes on the study in general: Among roughly 5 TRBV segments more frequent in patients than controls were TRBV5-6, TRBV5-1 and TRBV20-1.

Specimen: blood. Receptors were obtained from a girl aged 2-10 years with multiple sclerosis.

J is TRBJ2-3 and V is TRBV5-6; TRBD2 matches at 9 bases. In germline, CDR1 is SGHDT, CDR2 YYEEEE. V shed 4 bases, J shed 3 bases, and the junction held 15 bases outside the gene matches. The CDR3 covers 18 residues. The CDR3: CASSPTGGAGGLTDTQYF. CDR3 nucleotides: TGTGCCAGCAGCCCCACCGGGGGGGCGGGGGGGCTGACAGATACGCAGTATTTT.

The V call is TRBV4-1, the J call TRBJ2-1; TRBD1 or TRBD2 may be the D gene (6 bases each). Trimming cost V 4 bases and J 11 bases, with 12 bases left between them. CDR3 size: 12 residues. CDR1 is MGHRA and CDR2 is YSYEKL in the germline V gene. Here the CDR3 DNA reads TGCGCCAGCAGCCGACTAGGGGGTAAGCAGTTCTTC. Protein: CASSRLGGKQFF.

CDR3 nucleotides: TGTGCCAGCAGGAAACAGGGCTACCCAACCTACGAGCAGTACTTC. It specifies CASRKQGYPTYEQYF. This chain joins TRBV28 and TRBJ2-7; TRBD1 might be the D (6 bases). The ends were cut back, 6 bases at V and 2 bases at J, with 17 bases in the middle. Germline loops: CDR1 MDHEN, CDR2 SYDVKM. The length of the CDR3 is 15 residues.

The chain links TRBV7-2 to TRBJ2-5; 8 bases are a match to TRBD2. Unmatched junction bases numbered 1, after V lost 1 base and J lost 0 bases. CDR3 length equals 15 residues. Germline values: CDR1 SGHTA, CDR2 FQGNSA. The CDR3 loop is CASSLGSGNQETQYF. The DNA of the CDR3 is TGTGCCAGCAGCTTAGGTAGCGGGAACCAAGAGACCCAGTACTTC.

This clonotype turned up a few times. V usage is TRBV7-2 and J usage is TRBJ2-1, with a tentative D call TRBD1 (6 bases). Germline assignment: CDR1 SGHTA and CDR2 FQGNSA. Trimming cost V 5 bases and J 10 bases, with 21 bases left between them. This CDR3 has 15 amino acids. CDR3 sequence reads: CASSPSGARGKEQFF. The CDR3 nucleotides read TGTGCCAGCAGCCCTTCAGGGGCCCGCGGCAAGGAGCAGTTCTTC.

V is TRBV7-9 and J is TRBJ2-7, with D unclear. With 2 bases removed from V and 3 bases from J, the gap between germline ends came to 11 bases. CDR1 is SEHNR and CDR2 is FQNEAQ in the germline V gene (reference sequence). The CDR3 extends over 14 amino acids. The CDR3 is CASSLLGKGYEQYF. CDR3 bases: TGTGCCAGCAGCTTACTTGGGAAGGGCTACGAGCAGTACTTC. The full variable domain, with the rest looked up from reference TRBV7-9 and TRBJ2-7, is DTGVSQNPRHKITKRGQNVTFRCDPISEHNRLYWYRQTLGQGPEFLTYFQNEAQLEKSRLLSDRFSAERPKGSFSTLEIQRTEQGDSAMYLCASSLLGKGYEQYFGPGTRLTVT.

The chain carries TRBV3-1 and TRBJ2-3; D is unclear. From germline, CDR1 is LGHDT and CDR2 YNNKEL (reference sequence). The CDR3 runs to 14 residues. Trimming pared 4 bases from V and 0 bases from J, leaving 8 bases between. The CDR3 here is CASSRPASTDTQYF. The CDR3 DNA sequence: TGTGCCAGCAGCCGCCCGGCTAGCACAGATACGCAGTATTTT.

CDR3 protein: CASSLNTNEQFF. The CDR3 bases are TGTGCCAGCAGCTTAAATACGAATGAGCAGTTCTTC. The gene calls are TRBV7-9 and TRBJ2-1; D remains ambiguous. The CDR3 is made up of 12 amino acids. Germline values: CDR1 SEHNR, CDR2 FQNEAQ (reference sequence). V lost 2 bases to trimming and J lost 7 bases, with 6 bases between them.

The chain employs TRBV12-3 or TRBV12-4 and TRBJ2-3, with D possibly being TRBD1 (7 bases). This CDR3 is 16 amino acids long. Trimming removed 5 bases from V and 3 bases from J, with 18 bases in between. The CDR3 sequence: CASSHPGGGWTDTQYF. The CDR3 nucleotides are TGTGCCAGCAGTCATCCAGGGGGAGGTTGGACAGATACGCAGTATTTT.

This clonotype was picked up a small number of times. CDR3 region: CAISDEALPGTDTQYF. The DNA for the CDR3 is TGTGCCATCAGTGATGAGGCGCTTCCGGGCACAGATACGCAGTATTTT. The V and J genes are TRBV10-3 and TRBJ2-3; D uncertain. The CDR3 totals 16 residues. From germline, CDR1 is ENHRY and CDR2 SYGVKD. V gave up 3 bases and J gave up 1 base, with 14 bases separating them.

The chain is built from TRBV4-2 and TRBJ2-1; 13 nucleotides line up with TRBD2. The germline gives CDR1 LGHNA, CDR2 YNFKEQ. This CDR3 is 18 amino acids long. V lost 3 bases, J lost 6 bases, and 11 bases stayed unmatched. As DNA, the CDR3 is TGTGCCAGCAGCCAGTACCGACTAGCGGGAGGCCACATCAATGAGCAGTTCTTC. Translation: CASSQYRLAGGHINEQFF.

This clonotype has just a few counts. The V gene is TRBV12-3 or TRBV12-4, the J gene TRBJ1-1, with a tentative D call TRBD1 (6 bases). The V and J ends lost 5 bases and 5 bases respectively, with 15 bases between them. The CDR3 is made up of 14 amino acids. CDR3 in amino acids: CASSPTGSQTEAFF. CDR3 coding DNA: TGTGCCAGCAGTCCTACAGGGAGTCAAACTGAAGCTTTCTTT.

This clonotype was detected a few times. The chain couples TRBV5-1 to TRBJ1-1, with D maybe TRBD1 (5 bases). This CDR3 comprises 13 residues. Germline assignment: CDR1 SGHRS and CDR2 YFSETQ. V lost 6 bases and J lost 1, with 10 bases in between. This CDR3 is CASTGGANTEAFF. In DNA form, the CDR3 reads TGCGCCAGCACCGGGGGTGCGAACACTGAAGCTTTCTTT. The full variable domain, rest sourced from reference TRBV5-1 and TRBJ1-1, is KAGVTQTPRYLIKTRGQQVTLSCSPISGHRSVSWYQQTPGQGLQFLFEYFSETQRNKGNFPGRFSGRQFSNSRSEMNVSTLELGDSALYLCASTGGANTEAFFGQGTRLTVV.

This chain uses TRBV10-3 with TRBJ2-4; 13 bases are a match to TRBD2. With V trimmed by 2 bases and J by 2 bases, 6 bases remained unmatched. Germline V gene lookup returns CDR1 ENHRY and CDR2 SYGVKD. The CDR3 sequence is 18 residues long. Written as DNA, the CDR3 is TGTGCCATCAGTGAGACCGTGACTAGCGGGGGGCCCAAAAACATTCAGTACTTC. This gives the protein CAISETVTSGGPKNIQYF.

This chain joins TRBV12-3 or TRBV12-4 and TRBJ1-1; D is ambiguous. The V and J ends lost 2 bases and 2 bases respectively, with 9 bases between them. CDR3 size: 14 residues. Here the CDR3 reads CASSLRAGNTEAFF. The CDR3 DNA follows: TGTGCCAGCAGTTTAAGGGCAGGAAACACTGAAGCTTTCTTT.

The chain links TRBV20-1 to TRBJ2-3; 10 nucleotides match TRBD1. CDR3 length equals 14 residues. Unmatched junction bases numbered 6, after V lost 6 bases and J lost 3 bases. The germline V gene encodes CDR1 DFQATT and CDR2 SNEGSKA (reference sequence). The CDR3 region is CSARRTGGTDTQYF. The CDR3 nucleotides read TGCAGTGCCCGTAGGACAGGGGGTACAGATACGCAGTATTTT.

The chain carries TRBV20-1 and TRBJ2-5, with D perhaps matching TRBD1 or TRBD2 (6 bases each). The CDR3 is made up of 13 amino acids. V lost 6 bases and J 4 bases, leaving 15 bases between the germline ends. Germline V gives CDR1 DFQATT, CDR2 SNEGSKA (reference sequence). The CDR3 bases are TGCAGTGCCCGCCGCGGGACACGAGAGACCCAGTACTTC. It translates to CSARRGTRETQYF.

V gene TRBV4-2 combines with J gene TRBJ1-4, with a possible D match to TRBD1 (5 bases). The CDR3 has 18 amino acids. The V end lost 3 bases, the J end lost 6 bases, and 23 bases lay between the germline ends. Germline-derived CDR1 and CDR2 are LGHNA and YNFKEQ. The CDR3 reads CASSQAENTGGEDEKLFF. The CDR3 DNA reads as TGTGCCAGCAGCCAGGCTGAGAACACCGGGGGGGAGGATGAAAAACTGTTTTTT.

J is TRBJ2-1 and V is TRBV7-2; 8 positions agree with TRBD2. The ends lost 2 bases at V and 4 bases at J; junction bases unmatched: 4. CDR1 and CDR2 (germline): SGHTA, FQGNSA. This CDR3 comprises 15 residues. The CDR3 protein is CASSLLTSEYNEQFF. The CDR3 nucleotides read TGTGCCAGCAGCTTACTGACTAGCGAATACAATGAGCAGTTCTTC.

The V and J genes are TRBV7-2 and TRBJ2-1; 10 bases align to TRBD2. This CDR3 has 16 amino acids. Per the germline V gene, CDR1 is SGHTA and CDR2 is FQGNSA. V was clipped by 6 bases and J by 7 bases; unmatched bases: 12. The CDR3 nucleotides are TGTGCCAGCAGGCCCGCTGGGACTAGCGCTGGTAATGAGCAGTTCTTC. This codes for CASRPAGTSAGNEQFF.

V usage is TRBV20-1 and J usage is TRBJ2-5; 9 bases are shared with TRBD2. The germline gives CDR1 DFQATT, CDR2 SNEGSKA (reference sequence). The CDR3 runs to 15 residues. J was trimmed by 5 bases and V by 1 base; bases with no gene match: 8. The CDR3 loop reads CSARGVLRGGETQYF. The CDR3 bases are TGCAGTGCTAGAGGGGTATTGCGGGGGGGGGAGACCCAGTACTTC.

This sequence joins TRBV10-3 and TRBJ2-3; no firm D call. The CDR3 has 13 residues. In germline, CDR1 is ENHRY, CDR2 SYGVKD. With 3 bases removed from V and 2 bases from J, the gap between germline ends came to 6 bases. The CDR3 spells CAISEQPTDTQYF. In DNA, the CDR3 is TGTGCCATCAGTGAACAGCCCACAGATACGCAGTATTTT.

This chain uses TRBV29-1 with TRBJ2-3; D gene uncertain. The CDR3 sequence is 14 residues long. Germline V gene lookup returns CDR1 SQVTM and CDR2 ANQGSEA. The V gene lost 8 bases and the J gene lost 1 base, with 16 bases spanning the gap. CDR3 sequence: CSSRMTPRTDTQYF. In DNA, the CDR3 is TGCAGCTCCCGGATGACACCTCGCACAGATACGCAGTATTTT.

This sequence joins TRBV7-8 and TRBJ2-7; D uncertain. CDR1 SGHVS and CDR2 FQNEAQ come from the germline V gene. The CDR3 is made up of 15 amino acids. The V and J ends lost 0 bases and 1 base respectively, with 10 bases between them. The CDR3 region is CASSLAVPASYEQYF. DNA of the CDR3: TGTGCCAGCAGCTTAGCAGTTCCAGCGTCCTACGAGCAGTACTTC.

Note on this clonotype: Relative to the germline gene, one junction end is altered; a read error may explain this. The CDR3 reads CASRQDGSGSYNEQFF. CDR3 sequence (DNA): TGCGCCAGCAGACAAGATGGGAGCGGGAGTTACAATGAGCAGTTCTTC. The rearrangement uses TRBV4-1 and TRBJ2-1; 8 positions agree with TRBD2. From germline, CDR1 is MGHRA and CDR2 YSYEKL. The CDR3 extends over 16 amino acids.